One T cell receptor (beta chain) is described in this entry. Its antigen remains unidentified. The V gene's germline CDR1 is MGHDK and CDR2 SYGVNS. The CDR3 length is 14 residues. Trimming pared 0 bases from V and 13 bases from J, leaving 16 bases between. Healthy individuals of Caucasian origin from Russia, aged roughly 6 to 95, served as donors. Collection of 9.5 to 10 milliliters of peripheral blood was performed for each donor. Sample-barcoded 5' priming and a J-beta primer mix drove a second PCR of about 6 to 11 cycles. TCRdb reprocessed the 5' RACE reads via MiXCR and lists one record per CDR3 protein. Here the sample spans approximately 2,000,000 distinct CDR3 sequences, 30% to 40% being singletons. The data were obtained in a study of blood T cells in healthy people across ages. General study findings and limits: A greater number of naive CD4+ cells and higher diversity distinguished long-lived donors from aged donors.

V and J are TRBV25-1 and TRBJ2-4; TRBD1 is a possible D gene (5 bases). The clonotype comes from a human donor in good health. The sequencing input was blood. The CDR3: CASSEYGQGWAQYF. In nucleotides, the CDR3 is TGTGCCAGCAGTGAATATGGGCAGGGATGGGCCCAGTACTTC.